Below, 15 T cell receptor beta chains from the same sample are listed, as sequenced in a study of OX40 agonist ivuxolimab in advanced cancers. The method was the immunoSEQ multiplex PCR assay. Not all clones reach the TCRdb copy of this immuneACCESS table, which keeps in-frame sequences only. Checked studies attribute under half of the gap to unresolved V genes and leave the rest unexplained. This sample comprises around 19,000 clones, roughly 70% of them detected only once. Together, the top ten hold 20% to 25% of the sample. The sample was CD4+ or CD8+ T cells sorted from blood, taken in a trial of the OX40 agonist ivuxolimab. These receptors were collected from an adult with an advanced solid tumor such as melanoma, head and neck, liver or kidney cancer.

Many counts were recorded for this clone. The rearrangement joins TRBV6-5 to TRBJ1-5, with TRBD1 matching over 9 bases. The CDR3 sequence is 15 residues long. V was clipped by 5 bases and J by 5 bases; unmatched bases: 7. Germline-derived CDR1 and CDR2 are MNHEY and SVGAGI. The CDR3 loop reads CASSKTGGGDQPQHF. In nucleotides, the CDR3 is TGTGCCAGCAGTAAAACAGGGGGCGGGGATCAGCCCCAGCATTTT.

The J gene is TRBJ2-3, the V gene TRBV4-2; 10 nucleotides agree with TRBD2. Germline V gives CDR1 LGHNA, CDR2 YNFKEQ. V lost 2 bases and J lost 0; bases outside the gene matches: 8. The CDR3 extends over 18 amino acids. The CDR3 reads CASSQFPSGGPSTDTQYF. DNA for the CDR3: TGTGCCAGCAGCCAATTCCCTAGCGGGGGCCCTAGCACAGATACGCAGTATTTT.

The V and J genes are TRBV5-6 and TRBJ2-7; no reliable D call. The CDR3 runs to 13 residues. Germline values: CDR1 SGHDT, CDR2 YYEEEE. Trimming removed 4 bases at V and 3 bases at J, with 11 bases between. In nucleotides, the CDR3 is TGTGCCAGCAGCCCCCCTGGAAGCTACGAGCAGTACTTC. Protein sequence: CASSPPGSYEQYF.

V gene TRBV11-2 combines with J gene TRBJ2-7; 7 bases match TRBD1. Germline trimming cut 5 bases from V and 2 bases from J; bases unmatched to any gene: 9. This CDR3 has 15 amino acids. Germline lookup yields CDR1 SGHAT and CDR2 FQNNGV. CDR3 sequence (DNA): TGTGCCAGCAGCCCGCCCGGACAGGAAGCCTACGAGCAGTACTTC. This codes for CASSPPGQEAYEQYF.

The V gene is TRBV5-1, the J gene TRBJ2-1; no firm D call. The CDR3 loop spans 14 amino acids. V lost 0 bases to trimming and J lost 2 bases, with 6 bases between them. Germline V CDR1 and CDR2: SGHRS, YFSETQ. This chain's CDR3 is CASSLEQTYNEQFF. The CDR3 region has the DNA TGCGCCAGCAGCTTGGAACAGACCTACAATGAGCAGTTCTTC.

This chain links TRBV13 with TRBJ2-4, with a tentative D call TRBD1 (6 bases). Germline V CDR1 and CDR2: PRHDT, FYEKMQ (reference sequence). V was pared by 5 bases and J by 0 bases, with 17 bases between. The CDR3 has 17 amino acids. The CDR3 region has the DNA TGTGCCAGCAGCACCAGGGGTTCGAGGGTAGCCAAAAACATTCAGTACTTC. Residues: CASSTRGSRVAKNIQYF.

The chain is built from TRBV5-4 and TRBJ2-3, with TRBD1 matching 9 bases. The CDR3 length is 15 residues. The V segment lost 4 bases and the J segment 5 bases; nucleotides outside the gene matches: 8. Germline V gene data show CDR1 as SGHNT and CDR2 as YYREEE (reference sequence). CDR3 region: CASSPNRGQRDTQYF. CDR3 coding DNA: TGTGCCAGCAGCCCAAACAGGGGGCAAAGAGATACGCAGTATTTT.

The V and J genes are TRBV6-5 and TRBJ2-6, with D tentatively TRBD1 (6 bases). Germline CDR1 and CDR2: MNHEY and SVGAGI. The CDR3 loop spans 15 amino acids. V was clipped by 6 bases and J by 2 bases, with 11 bases between them. The CDR3 sequence is CASRIAGAGANVLTF. The CDR3 DNA reads TGTGCCAGCAGAATTGCAGGGGCTGGGGCCAACGTCCTGACTTTC.

V is TRBV6-5 and J is TRBJ2-7; D not certain. Per the germline V gene, CDR1 is MNHEY and CDR2 is SVGAGI. The germline V and J ends were trimmed by 7 bases and 0 bases, with 10 bases remaining between them. The CDR3 is 13 residues long. The CDR3 spells CASIPPDSYEQYF. As DNA, the CDR3 is TGTGCCAGCATTCCCCCCGACTCCTACGAGCAGTACTTC.

As for this clone: This sample also contains other DNA sequences that code for the same CDR3. The J gene is TRBJ2-2, the V gene TRBV29-1, with TRBD1 as a possible D gene (6 bases). V gave up 4 bases and J gave up 3 bases, with 9 bases separating them. Germline CDR1 and CDR2: SQVTM and ANQGSEA. This CDR3 spans 13 amino acids. The CDR3 DNA reads TGCAGCGTTGTACAGGGCGACACCGGGGAGCTGTTTTTT. This encodes CSVVQGDTGELFF.

There are a few counts of this clone. The chain has TRBV21-1 and TRBJ2-1; the D segment call TRBD1 is taken from the table without a DNA check. TRBV21-1 is deemed a pseudogene. The CDR3 sequence is 20 residues long. CDR3 DNA sequence: TGTGCCAGCAGCAAAAGACCTCGCGGGACAGGGTACAGCTCCTACAATGAGCAGTTCTTC. This gives the protein CASSKRPRGTGYSSYNEQFF.

This clone was picked up many times. This rearrangement joins TRBV28 to TRBJ2-1, with unresolved D. This CDR3 spans 13 amino acids. Trimming removed 5 bases from V and 7 bases from J, with 12 bases in between. Germline assignment: CDR1 MDHEN and CDR2 SYDVKM. The CDR3 reads CASSPLSENEQFF. In DNA, the CDR3 is TGTGCCAGCAGTCCCCTGTCGGAAAATGAGCAGTTCTTC. The complete variable domain, with remaining parts taken from reference TRBV28 and TRBJ2-1, reads DVKVTQSSRYLVKRTGEKVFLECVQDMDHENMFWYRQDPGLGLRLIYFSYDVKMKEKGDIPEGYSVSREKKERFSLILESASTNQTSMYLCASSPLSENEQFFGPGTRLTVL.

The V gene is TRBV7-3, the J gene TRBJ2-1; D remains ambiguous. Germline assignment: CDR1 SGHTA and CDR2 FQGTGA. CDR3 size: 12 residues. The V and J ends lost 5 bases and 5 bases respectively, with 7 bases between them. The chain's CDR3 is CASSGPHNEQFF. The DNA of the CDR3 is TGTGCCAGCAGCGGACCGCACAATGAGCAGTTCTTC.

The rearrangement links TRBV11-3 to TRBJ2-1; 10 positions agree with TRBD2. Losses at the gene ends were 4 bases for V and 1 base for J; bases not matched to a gene: 4. The CDR3 spans 16 residues. Germline assignment: CDR1 SGHNT and CDR2 YENEEA. The CDR3 reads CASSSHSGGSYNEQFF. CDR3 DNA sequence: TGTGCCAGCAGCTCCCATAGCGGGGGGTCCTACAATGAGCAGTTCTTC.

By frequency in the sample, this clone is medium-sized. This chain links TRBV6-5 with TRBJ2-7; 11 nucleotides line up with TRBD2. Germline loops: CDR1 MNHEY, CDR2 SVGAGI. The CDR3 totals 14 residues. After removal of 6 bases from V and 5 bases from J, the junction contained 6 bases not matched to a gene. The CDR3 bases are TGTGCCAGCAGCCCACTTAGCGGGGGGGACGAGCAGTACTTC. Encoded protein: CASSPLSGGDEQYF.